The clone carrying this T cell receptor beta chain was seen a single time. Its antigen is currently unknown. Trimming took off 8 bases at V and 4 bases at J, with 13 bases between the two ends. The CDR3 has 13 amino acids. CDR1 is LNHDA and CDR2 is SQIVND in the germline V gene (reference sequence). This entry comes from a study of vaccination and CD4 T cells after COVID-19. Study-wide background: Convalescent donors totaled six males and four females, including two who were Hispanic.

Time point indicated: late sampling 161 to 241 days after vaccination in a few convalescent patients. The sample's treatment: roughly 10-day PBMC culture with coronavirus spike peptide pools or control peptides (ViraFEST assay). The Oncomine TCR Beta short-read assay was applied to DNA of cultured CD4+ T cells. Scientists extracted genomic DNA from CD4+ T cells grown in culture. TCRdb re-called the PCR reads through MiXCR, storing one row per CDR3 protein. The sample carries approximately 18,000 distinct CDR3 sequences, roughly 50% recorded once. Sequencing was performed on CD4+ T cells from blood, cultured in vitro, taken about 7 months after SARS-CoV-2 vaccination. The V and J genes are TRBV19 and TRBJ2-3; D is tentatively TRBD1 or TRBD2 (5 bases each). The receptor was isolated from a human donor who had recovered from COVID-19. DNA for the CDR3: TGTGCCAGTGGCGGTGGGGGTCCAGATACGCAGTATTTT. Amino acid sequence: CASGGGGPDTQYF.